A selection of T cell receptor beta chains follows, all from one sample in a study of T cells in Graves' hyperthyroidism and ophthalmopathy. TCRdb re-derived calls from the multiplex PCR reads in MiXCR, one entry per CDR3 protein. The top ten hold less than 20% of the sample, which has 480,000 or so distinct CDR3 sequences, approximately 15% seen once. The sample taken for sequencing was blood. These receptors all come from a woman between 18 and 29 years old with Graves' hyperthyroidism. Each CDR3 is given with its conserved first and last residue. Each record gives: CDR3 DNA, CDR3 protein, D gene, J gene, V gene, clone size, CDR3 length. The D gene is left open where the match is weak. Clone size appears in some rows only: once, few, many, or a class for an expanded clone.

CDR3nt: TGTGCCAGCGGGGGACGGTTGAACACTGAAGCTTTCTTT
CDR3aa: CASGGRLNTEAFF
d_gene: .
j_gene: TRBJ1-1
v_gene: TRBV9
abundance: many
len: 13

CDR3nt: TGCAGTGCTAGATCCCGGGACGGAGAGGGGGCCAACGTCCTGACTTTC
CDR3aa: CSARSRDGEGANVLTF
d_gene: .
j_gene: TRBJ2-6
v_gene: TRBV20-1
abundance: few
len: 16

CDR3nt: TGTGCCAGCAGTTTAGGGACAGACAATGAGCAGTTCTTC
CDR3aa: CASSLGTDNEQFF
d_gene: .
j_gene: TRBJ2-1
v_gene: TRBV12-3/TRBV12-4
abundance: many
len: 13

CDR3nt: TGTGCCAGCAGCGTCTGGGGAGGTAGCACTGAAGCTTTCTTT
CDR3aa: CASSVWGGSTEAFF
d_gene: .
j_gene: TRBJ1-1
v_gene: TRBV6-1
abundance: once
len: 14

CDR3nt: TGTGCCAGCAGTTTACGGGCCACAGGGGGCTTTGGTAACTATGGCTACACCTTC
CDR3aa: CASSLRATGGFGNYGYTF
d_gene: TRBD1
j_gene: TRBJ1-2
v_gene: TRBV27
abundance: many
len: 18

CDR3nt: TGTGCCAGCAGTCCAGGGATCGGGGGGGCCGGTGAAGAGCAGTTCTTC
CDR3aa: CASSPGIGGAGEEQFF
d_gene: TRBD2
j_gene: TRBJ2-1
v_gene: TRBV7-9
abundance: many
len: 16

CDR3nt: TGTGCCAGCACCGGGACTAGCGGGATTCCTAGCACAGATACGCAGTATTTT
CDR3aa: CASTGTSGIPSTDTQYF
d_gene: TRBD2
j_gene: TRBJ2-3
v_gene: TRBV2
abundance: .
len: 17

CDR3nt: TGTGCCAGCAGCTTGTCGGGTCGTGAGCAGTTCTTC
CDR3aa: CASSLSGREQFF
d_gene: .
j_gene: TRBJ2-1
v_gene: TRBV5-5
abundance: many
len: 12

CDR3nt: TGTGCCATCAGAGGGGCGGGGAGCACTGAAGCTTTCTTT
CDR3aa: CAIRGAGSTEAFF
d_gene: .
j_gene: TRBJ1-1
v_gene: TRBV10-3
abundance: few
len: 13

CDR3nt: TGTGCCAGCAGTTTAACGGGAAACGAGCAGTACTTC
CDR3aa: CASSLTGNEQYF
d_gene: .
j_gene: TRBJ2-7
v_gene: TRBV27
abundance: many
len: 12

CDR3nt: TGCAGTGCTCCTGTCCCAGCCGGCTATGGCTACACCTTC
CDR3aa: CSAPVPAGYGYTF
d_gene: .
j_gene: TRBJ1-2
v_gene: TRBV20-1
abundance: few
len: 13

CDR3nt: TGTGCCAGCAGCCCCACAGGGGGCTTTGGAGATACGCAGTATTTT
CDR3aa: CASSPTGGFGDTQYF
d_gene: TRBD1
j_gene: TRBJ2-3
v_gene: TRBV7-7
abundance: few
len: 15

CDR3nt: TGTGCCAGTACGGGGACAGGGGACTACGAGCAGTACTTC
CDR3aa: CASTGTGDYEQYF
d_gene: TRBD1
j_gene: TRBJ2-7
v_gene: TRBV19
abundance: few
len: 13

CDR3nt: TGCGCCAGCAGCCCCAGGACAGGGGATGGTCAGCCCCAGCATTTT
CDR3aa: CASSPRTGDGQPQHF
d_gene: TRBD1
j_gene: TRBJ1-5
v_gene: TRBV5-1
abundance: many
len: 15

CDR3nt: TGTGCCACCCGACTAGCGGCTACAGCTGGGACCGGGGAGCTGTTTTTT
CDR3aa: CATRLAATAGTGELFF
d_gene: TRBD2
j_gene: TRBJ2-2
v_gene: TRBV19
abundance: many
len: 16

CDR3nt: TGTGCCTGGGGCCGGGACGCTCGATTGGCCACCTTC
CDR3aa: CAWGRDARLATF
d_gene: .
j_gene: TRBJ1-2
v_gene: TRBV30
abundance: many
len: 12

CDR3nt: TGTGCCAGCAGCCGGGGGAGCGGGGAGCTGTTTTTT
CDR3aa: CASSRGSGELFF
d_gene: .
j_gene: TRBJ2-2
v_gene: TRBV12-3/TRBV12-4
abundance: many
len: 12

CDR3nt: TGTGCCAGCAGCCCCTCCGGCGGGAGGTCAGGCTACAATGAGCAGTTCTTC
CDR3aa: CASSPSGGRSGYNEQFF
d_gene: TRBD2
j_gene: TRBJ2-1
v_gene: TRBV11-1
abundance: many
len: 17

CDR3nt: TGTGCCAGCAGAAACGGGGTATGGGCCAGCAATCAGCCCCAGCATTTT
CDR3aa: CASRNGVWASNQPQHF
d_gene: .
j_gene: TRBJ1-5
v_gene: TRBV6-2/TRBV6-3
abundance: .
len: 16

CDR3nt: TGCGCCAGCAGCTTGGACACGGGACAGGCCTCCTACAATGAGCAGTTCTTC
CDR3aa: CASSLDTGQASYNEQFF
d_gene: TRBD1
j_gene: TRBJ2-1
v_gene: TRBV5-1
abundance: few
len: 17

CDR3nt: TGTGCCAGCAGCCGTCCTGATGGGAACTATGGCTACACCTTC
CDR3aa: CASSRPDGNYGYTF
d_gene: .
j_gene: TRBJ1-2
v_gene: TRBV7-9
abundance: .
len: 14

CDR3nt: TGCAGTGCTAGAGATGGCACTAGCGGGAGCAATGAGCAGTTCTTC
CDR3aa: CSARDGTSGSNEQFF
d_gene: TRBD2
j_gene: TRBJ2-1
v_gene: TRBV20-1
abundance: few
len: 15

CDR3nt: TGTGCCAGCAGTTCCTTGAGCGGGAGGACCACAGATACGCAGTATTTT
CDR3aa: CASSSLSGRTTDTQYF
d_gene: TRBD2
j_gene: TRBJ2-3
v_gene: TRBV7-8
abundance: .
len: 16

CDR3nt: TGTGCCAGCAGACAACTCACAGGGAATGAGAATCAGCCCCAGCATTTT
CDR3aa: CASRQLTGNENQPQHF
d_gene: .
j_gene: TRBJ1-5
v_gene: TRBV6-1
abundance: many
len: 16

CDR3nt: TGTGCCAGCAGCCGTCGGGACAGGGGGATGGATGGCTACACCTTC
CDR3aa: CASSRRDRGMDGYTF
d_gene: TRBD1
j_gene: TRBJ1-2
v_gene: TRBV12-3/TRBV12-4
abundance: many
len: 15

CDR3nt: TGTGCCACCAGCAGAGATCAATGGGTGGCCGGGGAGCTGTTTTTT
CDR3aa: CATSRDQWVAGELFF
d_gene: .
j_gene: TRBJ2-2
v_gene: TRBV15
abundance: many
len: 15

CDR3nt: TGCAGTGTCGCCACCGTATCAGCCGGGACTTTGGGCTACAATGAGCAGTTCTTC
CDR3aa: CSVATVSAGTLGYNEQFF
d_gene: .
j_gene: TRBJ2-1
v_gene: TRBV20-1
abundance: many
len: 18

CDR3nt: TGCGCCAGCAGCCAAACGGAGCGGGAGGGAAGCACAGATACGCAGTATTTT
CDR3aa: CASSQTEREGSTDTQYF
d_gene: TRBD2
j_gene: TRBJ2-3
v_gene: TRBV4-1
abundance: many
len: 17

CDR3nt: TGTGCCAGTAGTAGAGGTCAGTCTAGCAATCAGCCCCAGCATTTT
CDR3aa: CASSRGQSSNQPQHF
d_gene: .
j_gene: TRBJ1-5
v_gene: TRBV19
abundance: many
len: 15

CDR3nt: TGCGCCAGCAGCCAGAGTAGTGTTAGGAGGAGCAATCAGCCCCAGCATTTT
CDR3aa: CASSQSSVRRSNQPQHF
d_gene: .
j_gene: TRBJ1-5
v_gene: TRBV4-1
abundance: many
len: 17

CDR3nt: TGTGCCAGTAGTATTAGTTTTTCCGCTAGATACGAGCAGTACTTC
CDR3aa: CASSISFSARYEQYF
d_gene: .
j_gene: TRBJ2-7
v_gene: TRBV19
abundance: .
len: 15

CDR3nt: TGTGCCAGCAGCTTAGACGCTGCTAGCACAGATACGCAGTATTTT
CDR3aa: CASSLDAASTDTQYF
d_gene: .
j_gene: TRBJ2-3
v_gene: TRBV7-9
abundance: .
len: 15

CDR3nt: TGCAGTGCTAACCTTCGGGGGCAAGGCAGCAATGAGCAGTTCTTC
CDR3aa: CSANLRGQGSNEQFF
d_gene: .
j_gene: TRBJ2-1
v_gene: TRBV20-1
abundance: many
len: 15

CDR3nt: TGTGCCAGCAACATGGGGACATTTCGCATGAACACTGAAGCTTTCTTT
CDR3aa: CASNMGTFRMNTEAFF
d_gene: .
j_gene: TRBJ1-1
v_gene: TRBV12-3/TRBV12-4
abundance: many
len: 16

CDR3nt: TGTGCCAGCTGTGATGGGGGGTCTCTTAACACTGAAGCTTTCTTT
CDR3aa: CASCDGGSLNTEAFF
d_gene: .
j_gene: TRBJ1-1
v_gene: TRBV6-1
abundance: many
len: 15

CDR3nt: TGTGCCAGTAGGCCCTACAGGGCGAACAATGGAAACACCATATATTTT
CDR3aa: CASRPYRANNGNTIYF
d_gene: .
j_gene: TRBJ1-3
v_gene: TRBV19
abundance: many
len: 16

CDR3nt: TGCGCCAGCAGCCACCTGCGGGTCTACAATGAGCAGTTCTTC
CDR3aa: CASSHLRVYNEQFF
d_gene: .
j_gene: TRBJ2-1
v_gene: TRBV4-1
abundance: .
len: 14

CDR3nt: TGCGCCAGCAGCTTTGGTCAGTGGGCGAACACTGAAGCTTTCTTT
CDR3aa: CASSFGQWANTEAFF
d_gene: .
j_gene: TRBJ1-1
v_gene: TRBV5-1
abundance: many
len: 15

CDR3nt: TGTGCCAGCAGCCAAGCCCATCAATGGAACTATGGCTACACCTTC
CDR3aa: CASSQAHQWNYGYTF
d_gene: .
j_gene: TRBJ1-2
v_gene: TRBV14
abundance: many
len: 15

CDR3nt: TGTGCCAGCAGCGAAAGCGGGACGAGCACAGATACGCAGTATTTT
CDR3aa: CASSESGTSTDTQYF
d_gene: TRBD2
j_gene: TRBJ2-3
v_gene: TRBV13
abundance: many
len: 15

CDR3nt: TGTGCCAGCAGCTTATCCCCCCGGGCTCGCTCGAGCGGGCTGTTTTTT
CDR3aa: CASSLSPRARSSGLFF
d_gene: .
j_gene: TRBJ2-2
v_gene: TRBV7-3
abundance: few
len: 16

CDR3nt: TGTGCCAGCAGCATCAAACTAGGAGGCGAGCTGTTCTTC
CDR3aa: CASSIKLGGELFF
d_gene: .
j_gene: TRBJ2-1
v_gene: TRBV11-3
abundance: .
len: 13

CDR3nt: TGTGCCAGCACTGGGAGTACCTACGAGCAGTACTTC
CDR3aa: CASTGSTYEQYF
d_gene: .
j_gene: TRBJ2-7
v_gene: TRBV12-3/TRBV12-4
abundance: many
len: 12

CDR3nt: TGTGCCAGCAGCCCCCGAACAGGGGGTAGGTATGGCTACACCTTC
CDR3aa: CASSPRTGGRYGYTF
d_gene: TRBD1
j_gene: TRBJ1-2
v_gene: TRBV7-2
abundance: many
len: 15

CDR3nt: TGTGGATCGGGACCATACAATGAGCAGTTCTTC
CDR3aa: CGSGPYNEQFF
d_gene: .
j_gene: TRBJ2-1
v_gene: TRBV27
abundance: .
len: 11

CDR3nt: TGTGCCAGCAAAGACAATGAGCAGTTCTTC
CDR3aa: CASKDNEQFF
d_gene: .
j_gene: TRBJ2-1
v_gene: TRBV6-2/TRBV6-3
abundance: many
len: 10

CDR3nt: TGCGCCAGCAGCTCTCGGACAGGTTTTTATGAGCAGTTCTTC
CDR3aa: CASSSRTGFYEQFF
d_gene: TRBD1
j_gene: TRBJ2-1
v_gene: TRBV5-1
abundance: few
len: 14

CDR3nt: TGTGCCAGTAGTGGACTTACGGAGGGCCTAGCCAAAAACATTCAGTACTTC
CDR3aa: CASSGLTEGLAKNIQYF
d_gene: .
j_gene: TRBJ2-4
v_gene: TRBV19
abundance: many
len: 17

CDR3nt: TGTGCCACCAGTGATTTGACAGTCCAAGAGACCCAGTACTTC
CDR3aa: CATSDLTVQETQYF
d_gene: .
j_gene: TRBJ2-5
v_gene: TRBV24-1
abundance: many
len: 14

CDR3nt: TGTGCCAGCAGCTCCGATAGCGGGAGCACAGATACGCAGTATTTT
CDR3aa: CASSSDSGSTDTQYF
d_gene: TRBD2
j_gene: TRBJ2-3
v_gene: TRBV7-3
abundance: few
len: 15

CDR3nt: TGTGCCAGCACCCCTAGCGGGATTGAGACCCAGTACTTC
CDR3aa: CASTPSGIETQYF
d_gene: TRBD2
j_gene: TRBJ2-5
v_gene: TRBV12-3/TRBV12-4
abundance: many
len: 13

CDR3nt: TGTGCCAGCAGTACTGACACCCAAGAGACCCAGTACTTC
CDR3aa: CASSTDTQETQYF
d_gene: .
j_gene: TRBJ2-5
v_gene: TRBV6-1
abundance: few
len: 13

CDR3nt: TGTGCCAGCAGTGGCTCCGGTTACAGCACAGATACGCAGTATTTT
CDR3aa: CASSGSGYSTDTQYF
d_gene: .
j_gene: TRBJ2-3
v_gene: TRBV2
abundance: many
len: 15

CDR3nt: TGTGCCAGCAGTTACGGTCCGGCTAATGAAAAACTGTTTTTT
CDR3aa: CASSYGPANEKLFF
d_gene: .
j_gene: TRBJ1-4
v_gene: TRBV6-5
abundance: .
len: 14